These 22 T cell receptor beta chains originate from one sample sequenced in a study of human T cells and chemical hapten exposure. Specified time point: pre-sensitization, week 0. Treatment defined: therapeutic diphenylcyclopropenone sensitization with weekly scalp DPC. Using its own MiXCR run on the RACE reads, TCRdb lists one record per CDR3 protein. The table shows around 200,000 distinct CDR3 sequences, with 25% to 30% occurring only once. The specimen was whole blood, collected in connection with sensitization to the hapten diphenylcyclopropenone (DPC). The receptor source for this set is a woman younger than 45 with alopecia areata. Some clones in this sample may be carry-over from other donors' samples.

The count of this clonotype is one. This chain links TRBV28 with TRBJ1-1, with no clear D. The ends were cut back, 0 bases at V and 1 base at J, with 9 bases in the middle. CDR1 and CDR2 from the germline V gene are MDHEN and SYDVKM. This CDR3 has 15 residues. Here the CDR3 reads CASSLWTEGNTEAFF. The CDR3 DNA sequence: TGTGCCAGCAGTTTATGGACGGAGGGGAACACTGAAGCTTTCTTT.

This chain connects TRBV29-1 to TRBJ2-3, with 10 bases matching TRBD2. V was pared by 6 bases and J by 4 bases, with 4 bases of the junction left unmatched. Per germline, CDR1 SQVTM and CDR2 ANQGSEA. This CDR3 spans 13 amino acids. The CDR3 region has the DNA TGCAGCGTGAGAGCGGGAGGGGCAGATACGCAGTATTTT. This codes for CSVRAGGADTQYF.

This clonotype has more than one count but fewer than ten. The rearrangement joins TRBV20-1 to TRBJ1-1; D possibly corresponds to TRBD1 (5 bases). V gave up 6 bases and J gave up 8 bases, with 10 bases separating them. The CDR3 contains 10 residues. The germline V gene has CDR1 DFQATT and CDR2 SNEGSKA (reference sequence). In DNA form, the CDR3 reads TGCAGTGCCATACAGGCAGAAGCTTTCTTT. Amino acids: CSAIQAEAFF.

The rearrangement links TRBV28 to TRBJ2-7; D may be TRBD2 (6 bases). The CDR3 length is 11 residues. Looked up from germline, CDR1 is MDHEN and CDR2 is SYDVKM. Trimming left V 10 bases short and J 3 bases short, with 10 bases between. The CDR3 reads CAITGGYEQYF. Here the CDR3 DNA reads TGTGCCATCACCGGGGGCTACGAGCAGTACTTC.

The gene calls are TRBV25-1 and TRBJ1-1; maybe TRBD1 (6 bases). From germline, CDR1 is MGHDK and CDR2 SYGVNS. Trimming stripped 10 bases from V and 3 bases from J, with 12 bases between. The CDR3 contains 12 residues. The CDR3 bases are TGTGCCACCAAGAGGGGGGACACTGAAGCTTTCTTT. It translates to CATKRGDTEAFF.

This chain links TRBV6-2 or TRBV6-3 with TRBJ2-2; 14 nucleotides line up with TRBD2. V gave up 4 bases and J gave up 4 bases; unmatched junction bases: 8. The CDR3 loop spans 18 amino acids. The germline V gene has CDR1 MNHEY and CDR2 SVGEGT. The CDR3: CASSSRLAGGPFTGELFF. The CDR3, as DNA: TGTGCCAGCAGTTCCCGACTAGCGGGGGGGCCGTTCACCGGGGAGCTGTTTTTT.

In this sample, this clonotype turned up a few times. V usage is TRBV9 and J usage is TRBJ1-1; 8 bases fit TRBD1. Germline V gives CDR1 SGDLS, CDR2 YYNGEE. J lost 1 base, V lost 0 bases, and 8 bases had no gene match. This CDR3 has 17 amino acids. The chain's CDR3 is CASSVESGGLRNTEAFF. In DNA form, the CDR3 reads TGTGCCAGCAGCGTAGAGTCAGGGGGCTTAAGGAACACTGAAGCTTTCTTT.

This clonotype was counted a few times. This sequence joins TRBV7-9 and TRBJ2-1, with 8 bases fitting TRBD1. Germline V lookup: CDR1 SEHNR, CDR2 FQNEAQ (reference sequence). This CDR3 is built from 15 residues. V lost 5 bases and J lost 2; bases outside the gene matches: 5. The CDR3 here is CASSKTGGTYNEQFF. The CDR3 DNA is TGTGCCAGCAGCAAAACAGGGGGGACCTACAATGAGCAGTTCTTC.

Only a few counts were recorded for this clonotype. J is TRBJ1-2 and V is TRBV7-2, with D maybe TRBD1 (6 bases). This CDR3 has 15 amino acids. V shed 7 bases and J shed 3 bases, with 18 bases lying between them. In germline, CDR1 is SGHTA, CDR2 FQGNSA. CDR3 bases: TGTGCCAGCACCCCTTCTGGGGACACTGACTATGGCTACACCTTC. This encodes CASTPSGDTDYGYTF. Combining the CDR3 with reference TRBV7-2 and TRBJ1-2 gives the whole variable domain GAGVSQSPSNKVTEKGKDVELRCDPISGHTALYWYRQSLGQGLEFLIYFQGNSAPDKSGLPSDRFSAERTGGSVSTLTIQRTQQEDSAVYLCASTPSGDTDYGYTFGSGTRLTVV.

In its sample, this clonotype was seen a few times. This chain connects TRBV28 to TRBJ1-3, with D possibly being TRBD1 (5 bases). CDR1 MDHEN and CDR2 SYDVKM come from the germline V gene. The V end lost 10 bases, the J end lost 0 bases, and 13 bases lay between the germline ends. The CDR3 length is 14 residues. CDR3 sequence (DNA): TGTGCCACTAATCTGGGGGGCTCTGGAAACACCATATATTTT. It is translated as CATNLGGSGNTIYF. The full variable domain, completed using reference TRBV28 and TRBJ1-3, is DVKVTQSSRYLVKRTGEKVFLECVQDMDHENMFWYRQDPGLGLRLIYFSYDVKMKEKGDIPEGYSVSREKKERFSLILESASTNQTSMYLCATNLGGSGNTIYFGEGSWLTVV.

A few counts support this clonotype. J is TRBJ2-7 and V is TRBV5-1, with a weak D call TRBD1 (7 bases). The CDR3 has 15 residues. V lost 0 bases and J lost 7, with 17 bases in between. Germline V lookup: CDR1 SGHRS, CDR2 YFSETQ. The CDR3 bases are TGCGCCAGCAGCTTGGCGGGAGCGACAGGGAGTGAGCAGTACTTC. Translation gives CASSLAGATGSEQYF.

This clonotype appeared a few times. This chain uses TRBV20-1 with TRBJ1-1; a weak D match, TRBD1 (5 bases). The V end was cut by 1 base, the J end by 1 base, with 7 bases between. CDR3 length equals 13 residues. CDR1 and CDR2 from the germline V gene are DFQATT and SNEGSKA (reference sequence). CDR3 sequence: CSARVQGNTEAFF. CDR3 coding DNA: TGCAGTGCTAGAGTGCAGGGGAACACTGAAGCTTTCTTT.

This chain joins TRBV27 and TRBJ2-3, with a tentative D call TRBD1 (6 bases). The V end was cut by 6 bases, the J end by 6 bases, with 22 bases between. CDR1 is MNHEY and CDR2 is SMNVEV in the germline V gene (reference sequence). CDR3 length equals 16 residues. The CDR3 DNA follows: TGTGCCAGCAGCAGGAAGCAGGGGAAGGCTAGGGATACGCAGTATTTT. This sequence encodes CASSRKQGKARDTQYF.

This clonotype came up a few times. The chain has TRBV19 and TRBJ1-6; 7 bases map to TRBD1. J was trimmed by 3 bases and V by 5 bases; bases with no gene match: 7. Per germline, CDR1 LNHDA and CDR2 SQIVND (reference sequence). The CDR3 extends over 16 amino acids. CDR3 DNA: TGTGCCAGTAGTTACCGGGACAGCCTCTATAATTCACCCCTCCACTTT. Protein sequence: CASSYRDSLYNSPLHF. The full variable domain, its missing parts supplied by reference TRBV19 and TRBJ1-6, is DGGITQSPKYLFRKEGQNVTLSCEQNLNHDAMYWYRQDPGQGLRLIYYSQIVNDFQKGDIAEGYSVSREKKESFPLTVTSAQKNPTAFYLCASSYRDSLYNSPLHFGNGTRLTVT.

This clonotype occurred a few times. The CDR3: CASSLLFHHEQYF. In DNA form, the CDR3 reads TGTGCCAGCAGTTTGTTGTTCCATCACGAGCAGTACTTC. The chain has TRBV12-3 or TRBV12-4 and TRBJ2-7; D uncertain. This CDR3 has 13 residues. Trimming cost V 3 bases and J 5 bases, with 11 bases left between them.

J is TRBJ1-5 and V is TRBV12-3 or TRBV12-4, with D hard to call. CDR3 length: 16 residues. Trimming stripped 3 bases from V and 3 bases from J, with 15 bases between. The CDR3, as DNA: TGTGCCAGCAGTTTCGAGGACCCGCTGGTCAATCAGCCCCAGCATTTT. This gives the protein CASSFEDPLVNQPQHF.

This clonotype turned up a few times. The chain joins TRBV28 to TRBJ2-5; D is possibly TRBD2 (6 bases). V lost 6 bases, J lost 5 bases, and 16 bases lay in between. The CDR3 consists of 14 residues. Germline assignment: CDR1 MDHEN and CDR2 SYDVKM. CDR3 protein: CASSPGSPSETQYF. For the CDR3, the DNA is TGTGCCAGCAGCCCCGGGAGCCCTTCCGAGACCCAGTACTTC.

In its sample, this clonotype was seen once. Written as DNA, the CDR3 is TGTGCCAGCAGCTTAAGACCATCTGGCGATGAGCAGTTCTTC. Translating it yields CASSLRPSGDEQFF. This sequence joins TRBV7-2 and TRBJ2-1; no clear D. CDR1 is SGHTA and CDR2 is FQGNSA in the germline V gene. The CDR3 has 14 amino acids. V shed 2 bases and J shed 8 bases, with 13 bases lying between them.

A few counts support this clonotype. CDR3 residues: CSVVLTGTQYF. As DNA, the CDR3 is TGCAGCGTTGTTCTCACGGGGACCCAGTACTTC. The rearrangement uses TRBV29-1 and TRBJ2-5; D call uncertain. V was cut by 4 bases and J by 7 bases, with 10 bases left in between. The CDR3 sequence is 11 residues long. CDR1 is SQVTM, CDR2 ANQGSEA, per germline.

In this sample, this clonotype turned up many times. V usage is TRBV14 and J usage is TRBJ2-1, with 8 positions matching TRBD1. V gave up 4 bases and J gave up 10 bases; unmatched junction bases: 6. The CDR3 contains 13 residues. The germline CDR1 and CDR2 sequences are SGHDN and FVKESK. The CDR3 is CASSRAGGTEQFF. CDR3 DNA sequence: TGTGCCAGCAGCCGAGCAGGGGGCACCGAGCAGTTCTTC.

This clonotype came up a few times. This rearrangement joins TRBV28 to TRBJ2-1; weak D call: TRBD2 (6 bases). Germline CDR1 is MDHEN and CDR2 is SYDVKM. CDR3 length: 16 residues. V shed 3 bases and J shed 3 bases, with 15 bases lying between them. CDR3 sequence: CASSFGSGSYYNEQFF. CDR3 DNA: TGTGCCAGCAGTTTCGGGAGCGGAAGTTACTACAATGAGCAGTTCTTC.

V gene TRBV20-1 combines with J gene TRBJ1-2, with 8 bases that match TRBD1. V shed 0 bases, J shed 4 bases, and the junction held 4 bases outside the gene matches. Germline assignment: CDR1 DFQATT and CDR2 SNEGSKA (reference sequence). The CDR3 loop spans 14 amino acids. The DNA for the CDR3 is TGCAGTGCTAGAGATTCAGGGGGCAGCTATGGCTACACCTTC. Protein: CSARDSGGSYGYTF.